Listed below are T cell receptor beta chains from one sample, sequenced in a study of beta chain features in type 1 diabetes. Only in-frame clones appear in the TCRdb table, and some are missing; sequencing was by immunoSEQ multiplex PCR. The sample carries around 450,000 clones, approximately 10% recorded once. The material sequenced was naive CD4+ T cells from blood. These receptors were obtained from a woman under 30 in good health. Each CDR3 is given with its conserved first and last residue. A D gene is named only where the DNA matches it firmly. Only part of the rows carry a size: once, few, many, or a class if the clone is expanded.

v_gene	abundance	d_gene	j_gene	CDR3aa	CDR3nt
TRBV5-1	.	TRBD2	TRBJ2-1	CASRRTAGGHNEQFF	TGCGCCAGCAGGAGGACGGCGGGAGGGCACAATGAGCAGTTCTTC
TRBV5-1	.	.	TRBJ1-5	CASSSGDRSPNQPQHF	TGCGCCAGCAGCTCGGGGGACCGATCCCCCAATCAGCCCCAGCATTTT
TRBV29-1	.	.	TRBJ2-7	CSVVSLSSYEQYF	TGCAGCGTTGTATCCCTGAGCTCCTACGAGCAGTACTTC
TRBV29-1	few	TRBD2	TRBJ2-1	CSAQGLVVSEQFF	TGCAGCGCGCAGGGACTAGTTGTTAGTGAGCAGTTCTTC
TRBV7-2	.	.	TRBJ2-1	CASSLGWLNEQFF	TGTGCCAGCAGCTTAGGTTGGCTGAATGAGCAGTTCTTC
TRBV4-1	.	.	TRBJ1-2	CASSQSGGMAYGYTF	TGCGCCAGCAGCCAATCCGGGGGGATGGCCTATGGCTACACCTTC
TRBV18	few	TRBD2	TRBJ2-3	CASSPLAGDTDTQYF	TGTGCCAGCTCACCACTAGCGGGGGACACAGATACGCAGTATTTT
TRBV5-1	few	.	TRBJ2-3	CASSLTSTDTQYF	TGCGCCAGCAGCTTGACTAGCACAGATACGCAGTATTTT
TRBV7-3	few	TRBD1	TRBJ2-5	CASSLGLPGGQGIKETQYF	TGTGCCAGCAGCTTAGGCCTACCGGGCGGACAGGGGATTAAGGAGACCCAGTACTTC
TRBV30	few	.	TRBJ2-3	CAWRTHLGGKPDTQYF	TGTGCCTGGAGAACCCACCTTGGGGGTAAGCCAGATACGCAGTATTTT
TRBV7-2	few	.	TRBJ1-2	CATAGLRGGYGYTF	TGTGCCACCGCGGGCCTCCGAGGAGGGTATGGCTACACCTTC
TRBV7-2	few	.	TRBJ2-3	CASSLGTTPHTQYF	TGTGCCAGCAGCTTAGGGACTACTCCCCATACGCAGTATTTT
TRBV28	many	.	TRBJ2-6	CASRTMGDSGANVLTF	TGTGCCAGCAGGACAATGGGGGACTCTGGGGCCAACGTCCTGACTTTC
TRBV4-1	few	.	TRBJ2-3	CASSQDPGDRADTQYF	TGCGCCAGCAGCCAAGATCCAGGGGATCGGGCAGATACGCAGTATTTT
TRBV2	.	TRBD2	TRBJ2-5	CASSEGLAGRQTQYF	TGTGCCAGCAGTGAAGGTCTAGCGGGGCGGCAGACCCAGTACTTC
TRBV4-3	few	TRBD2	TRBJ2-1	CASSQERTSRANEQFF	TGCGCCAGCAGCCAGGAAAGGACTAGCAGGGCCAATGAGCAGTTCTTC
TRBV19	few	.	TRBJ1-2	CASSIQGGNYGYTF	TGTGCCAGTAGTATCCAGGGCGGCAACTATGGCTACACCTTC
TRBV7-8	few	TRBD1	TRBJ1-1	CASSLRATGGTTEAFF	TGTGCCAGCAGCTTACGTGCTACAGGGGGAACCACTGAAGCTTTCTTT
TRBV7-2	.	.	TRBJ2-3	CASSLAGGGIDTQYF	TGTGCCAGCAGCTTAGCCGGTGGGGGCATCGATACGCAGTATTTT
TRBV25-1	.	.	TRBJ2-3	CASSEYYLTDTQYF	TGTGCCAGCAGTGAATATTATCTCACAGATACGCAGTATTTT
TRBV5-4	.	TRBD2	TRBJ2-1	CASSLISSGNNEQFF	TGTGCCAGCAGCTTAATCTCTAGCGGAAACAATGAGCAGTTCTTC
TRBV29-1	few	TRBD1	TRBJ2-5	CSHVGQGRKETQYF	TGCAGCCACGTGGGACAGGGTCGAAAGGAGACCCAGTACTTC
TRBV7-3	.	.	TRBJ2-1	CASSLGAFGLNEQFF	TGTGCCAGCAGCTTGGGGGCCTTTGGGCTCAATGAGCAGTTCTTC